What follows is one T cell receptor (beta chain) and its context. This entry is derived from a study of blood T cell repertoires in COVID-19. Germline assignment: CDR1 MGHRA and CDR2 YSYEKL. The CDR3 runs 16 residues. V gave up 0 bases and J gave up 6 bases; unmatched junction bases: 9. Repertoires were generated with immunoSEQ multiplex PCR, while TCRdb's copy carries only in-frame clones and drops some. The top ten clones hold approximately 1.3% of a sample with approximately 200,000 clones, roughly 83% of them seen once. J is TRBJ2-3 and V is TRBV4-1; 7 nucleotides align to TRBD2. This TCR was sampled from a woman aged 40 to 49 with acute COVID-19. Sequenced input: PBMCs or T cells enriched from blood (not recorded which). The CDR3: CASSQDPLAAPDTQYF. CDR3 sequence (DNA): TGCGCCAGCAGCCAAGATCCCCTAGCGGCCCCTGATACGCAGTATTTT.